This TCR beta chain is drawn from a study of blood T cell repertoires in COVID-19. Looking at the study overall: The origin of the acute and convalescent COVID-19 samples was the United States, Italy and Spain. Sources were T cells, B-cell-depleted T cells, or PBMCs; the material itself was cDNA or gDNA.

Germline V gene sequence: CDR1 SGHNT, CDR2 YYREEE (reference sequence). Trimming shortened V by 7 bases and J by 3 bases, and 19 bases separated the two germline ends. The CDR3 extends over 15 amino acids. This clone was recorded a few times. Under the authors' procedure: The assay estimated nucleated cells by amplifying reference gene primers. The protocol was immunoSEQ multiplex PCR, while the TCRdb copy is restricted to in-frame clones and leaves out a portion. V, J and clone size derive from that table, while D and trimming were established from the DNA sequence. The sample has approximately 94,000 clones; 80% are singletons.

Sequences were obtained from peripheral blood. This chain connects TRBV5-4 to TRBJ1-1, with D possibly matching TRBD1 (6 bases). The clonotype was recovered from a man in his sixties or seventies with active or convalescent COVID-19. The CDR3 bases are TGTGCCAGCCACTCCCAACTTGAGGGGGACACTGAAGCTTTCTTT. Amino acids: CASHSQLEGDTEAFF.